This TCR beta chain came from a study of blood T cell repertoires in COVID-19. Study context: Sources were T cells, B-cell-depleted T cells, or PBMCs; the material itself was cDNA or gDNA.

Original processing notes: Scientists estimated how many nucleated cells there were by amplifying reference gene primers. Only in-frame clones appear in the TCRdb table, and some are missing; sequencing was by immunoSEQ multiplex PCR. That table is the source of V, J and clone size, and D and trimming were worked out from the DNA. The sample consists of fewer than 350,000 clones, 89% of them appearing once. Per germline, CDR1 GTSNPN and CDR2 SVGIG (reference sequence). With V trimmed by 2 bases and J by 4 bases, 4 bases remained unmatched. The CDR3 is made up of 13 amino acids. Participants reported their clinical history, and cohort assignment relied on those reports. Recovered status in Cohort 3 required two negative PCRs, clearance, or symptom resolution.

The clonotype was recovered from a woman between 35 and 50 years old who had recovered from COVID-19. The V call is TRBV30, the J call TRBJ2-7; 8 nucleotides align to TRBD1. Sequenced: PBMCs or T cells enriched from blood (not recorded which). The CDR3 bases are TGTGCCTGGAGTCCAGGGGGCGATTACGAGCAGTACTTC. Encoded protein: CAWSPGGDYEQYF.